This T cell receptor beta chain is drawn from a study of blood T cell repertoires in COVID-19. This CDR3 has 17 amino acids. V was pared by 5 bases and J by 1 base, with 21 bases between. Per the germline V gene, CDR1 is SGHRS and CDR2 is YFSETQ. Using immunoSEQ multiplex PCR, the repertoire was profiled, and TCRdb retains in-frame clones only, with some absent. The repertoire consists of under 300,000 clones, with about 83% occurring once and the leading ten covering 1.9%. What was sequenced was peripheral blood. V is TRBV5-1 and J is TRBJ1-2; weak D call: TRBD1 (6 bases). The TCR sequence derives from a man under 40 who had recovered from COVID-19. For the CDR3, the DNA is TGCGCCAGCAGAGGCAGGGGTTTTTACTTGGGTAACTATGGCTACACCTTC. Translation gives CASRGRGFYLGNYGYTF. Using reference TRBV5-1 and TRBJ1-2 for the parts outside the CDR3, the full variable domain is KAGVTQTPRYLIKTRGQQVTLSCSPISGHRSVSWYQQTPGQGLQFLFEYFSETQRNKGNFPGRFSGRQFSNSRSEMNVSTLELGDSALYLCASRGRGFYLGNYGYTFGSGTRLTVV.